Detailed here is one T cell receptor beta chain. It has no known antigen specificity. Base qualities are not provided; no much larger clone lies one nucleotide away. The CDR3 regions of human TCRbeta chains were analyzed by immunosequencing. From the authors' description of their analysis: Repertoire TCRs were checked for matches against a reference library of SARS-CoV-2-specific TCRs that had been generated using the MIRA antigen-specificity platform. Breadth was defined as the fraction of unique TCRs that were SARS-CoV-2-associated. Depth was defined as the fraction of total T cells that were SARS-CoV-2-associated. Using the MIRA data, each spike-specific TCR was mapped to the spike region that the TCR reacts to and placed in a CD4 or CD8 class. Log10-transformed breadth and depth values were compared by one-way ANOVA with Sidak's multiple comparisons tests. In TCRdb, the immuneACCESS table is reduced to in-frame sequences with V and J assigned. These tables do not hold every clone; where another copy was compared, an unresolved V gene accounts for under half, and the others remain unexplained. V, J and clone size derive from that table, while D and trimming were established from the DNA sequence. The sample data list over 130,000 clones, and approximately 94% of these were observed just once. Approximately 5% of the sample comes from the top ten.

CDR1 and CDR2 were assigned from the germline V gene as SGHAT and FQNNGV. V is cut back by 0 bases and J by 0 bases, with 10 bases in the junction unmatched. Measured from the cysteine to the phenylalanine, the CDR3 is 18 residues long. Only the CDR3 part of the read is kept: 54 bases, read in frame from the first base. The data belong to a study of T cell responses to AZD1222 COVID-19 vaccine (dated by TCRdb to about 2021). About the study as a whole: AZD1222 recipients with second doses at about 4 weeks or about 12 weeks were pooled, because spike-specific TCR depth and breadth did not differ between schedules. TCR sequencing was performed for some 250 trial participants, of whom 207 were given two doses of AZD1222 and around 25 were given two doses of MenACWY control vaccine. Enrollment into the trials was organized by age into subgroups of 18-55, 56-69 and 70-plus years, and those subgroups contained approximately 150, 30 and 60 TCR-sequenced participants, respectively.

Study-wide findings and limitations: Because no samples from the day 14 peak response were available, repertoires could be characterized only after the peak T cell response. Nearly half of unique spike-specific TCRs reportedly recognized epitopes outside regions mutated in the B.1.351 and B.1.1.7 variants. Conclusions about previously exposed vaccinees are limited, since just a handful of AZD1222 recipients were seropositive for SARS-CoV-2 at baseline. A significant rise in spike-specific TCR breadth and depth was observed after two AZD1222 doses relative to day 0 and relative to MenACWY recipients. The 56-69-year group was small, and its depth increase did not reach significance, likely because of low power. CD4 TCRs associated with the vaccine covered the entire spike protein, and the dominant responses were in regions 160-218 and 743-854. Most participants were white British and females outnumbered males, and the authors suggested that clonal diversity may have been underestimated.

The time point label on this specimen signifies: baseline before first vaccination. Vaccinee samples were obtained from the UK trials COV001 and COV002, which included a single-blind randomized controlled phase 2/3 trial of AZD1222 (ChAdOx1 nCoV-19) in healthy adults. Trial participant PBMC samples were collected at day 0 and day 28 after the second dose for TCRbeta chain sequencing. The receptor was isolated from an adult in good health. The source material was peripheral blood, sampled on day 0 of AZD1222 vaccination. The chain employs TRBV11-2 and TRBJ1-2; 7 middle bases align to TRBD1. The CDR3 reads CASSLDGTEGLANYGYTF. The DNA reads TGTGCCAGCAGCTTAGATGGGACAGAGGGCTTAGCTAACTATGGCTACACCTTC.